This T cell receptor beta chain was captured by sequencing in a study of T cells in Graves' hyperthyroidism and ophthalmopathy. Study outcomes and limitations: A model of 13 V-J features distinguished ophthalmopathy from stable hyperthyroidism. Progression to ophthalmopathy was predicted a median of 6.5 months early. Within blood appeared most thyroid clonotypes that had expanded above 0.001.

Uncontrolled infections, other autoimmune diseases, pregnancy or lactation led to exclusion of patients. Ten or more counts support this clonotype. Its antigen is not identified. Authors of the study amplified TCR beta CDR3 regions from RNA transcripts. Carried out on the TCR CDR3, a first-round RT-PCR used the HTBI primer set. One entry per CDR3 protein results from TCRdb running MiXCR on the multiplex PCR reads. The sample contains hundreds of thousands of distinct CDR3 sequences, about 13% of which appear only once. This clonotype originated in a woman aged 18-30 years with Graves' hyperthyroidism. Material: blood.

The CDR3 region is CASSFAGGWTEAFF. The CDR3 region has the DNA TGCGCCAGCAGTTTCGCGGGGGGGTGGACTGAAGCTTTCTTT. The chain is built from TRBV5-1 and TRBJ1-1; the D gene is possibly TRBD1 (5 bases). V lost 5 bases, J lost 5 bases, and 16 bases lay in between. This CDR3 is 14 amino acids long. Looked up from germline, CDR1 is SGHRS and CDR2 is YFSETQ.